A single sample is the source of the 26 T cell receptor beta chains below, sequenced in a study of CD8+CD57+ T cells in acquired aplastic anemia. Patients included in sequencing had previously demonstrated CD8+CD57+ cell expansion by flow cytometry. Genomic DNA, the template, was used for profiling of the TCR beta VDJ and CDR3. In TCRdb, the reads were re-called with MiXCR into one record per CDR3 protein. The table has fewer than 200,000 distinct CDR3 sequences, around 50% seen once. The sample was sorted CD4+, CD8+, or CD8+CD57+ T cells (not recorded which) from PBMCs. These TCRs come from a human donor with aplastic anemia.

Only a few counts were recorded for this clonotype. The genes are TRBV10-3 and TRBJ2-3; TRBD2 matches at 10 bases. The CDR3 loop spans 14 amino acids. CDR1 is ENHRY and CDR2 is SYGVKD in the germline V gene. Unmatched junction bases numbered 4, after V lost 5 bases and J lost 5 bases. The CDR3 reads CAISSGGAEDTQYF. The CDR3 DNA follows: TGTGCCATCAGTAGCGGGGGGGCAGAAGATACGCAGTATTTT.

A word on this clonotype: This may be a read error, as it is one base from a much larger clone. V is TRBV9 and J is TRBJ2-3; D tentatively fits TRBD1 or TRBD2 (5 bases each). Germline V lookup: CDR1 SGDLS, CDR2 YYNGEE. CDR3 length: 15 amino acids. The CDR3 nucleotides are TGTGCCAGCAGCCCATTGGGGGTAAAGTCAGAGACGCAGTATTTT. Protein: CASSPLGVKSETQYF.

This clonotype has ten or more counts. The chain carries TRBV6-1 and TRBJ1-1, with 9 positions matching TRBD1. Germline V CDR1 and CDR2: MNHNS, SASEGT. There are 15 residues in the CDR3. Losses at the gene ends were 6 bases for V and 3 bases for J; bases not matched to a gene: 8. CDR3 in amino acids: CASRRQGTGHTEAFF. In DNA form, the CDR3 reads TGTGCCAGCAGGCGACAAGGGACAGGGCACACTGAAGCTTTCTTT.

The rearrangement links TRBV7-9 to TRBJ2-1; D is unresolved. Germline V gives CDR1 SEHNR, CDR2 FQNEAQ (reference sequence). This CDR3 comprises 11 residues. Trimming left V 3 bases short and J 16 bases short, with 13 bases between. Written as DNA, the CDR3 is TGTGCCAGCAGCTTGGACCTCGGTTTTTTCTTC. Residues: CASSLDLGFFF.

To note about this clonotype: Just one base apart from a much larger clone, this may be a read error. The rearrangement links TRBV6-2 or TRBV6-3 to TRBJ1-5; no clear D gene. V was clipped by 4 bases and J by 6 bases, with 13 bases between them. In germline, CDR1 is MNHEY, CDR2 SVGEGT. The CDR3 is 14 residues long. CDR3 residues: CASSCTGTSQPQHF. CDR3 DNA sequence: TGTGCCAGCAGTTGCACGGGTACTAGTCAGCCCCAGCATTTT.

In its sample, this clonotype was seen many times. CDR3 sequence (DNA): TGTGCCAGCAGCTCTAGCGGGGGGGCCACCGGGGAGCTGTTTTTT. Translation: CASSSSGGATGELFF. J is TRBJ2-2 and V is TRBV7-8; 12 nucleotides align to TRBD2. The germline V gene has CDR1 SGHVS and CDR2 FQNEAQ. V lost 4 bases to trimming and J lost 4 bases; unmatched junction nucleotides: 1. The CDR3 covers 15 residues.

This chain connects TRBV4-1 to TRBJ1-6, with 8 bases matching TRBD1. Germline V gene sequence: CDR1 MGHRA, CDR2 YSYEKL. Trimming removed 1 base from V and 7 bases from J; junction bases left unmatched: 9. The CDR3 extends over 17 amino acids. CDR3 DNA: TGCGCCAGCAGCCAAGGTCCGGGGACAGGAGGCAATTCACCCCTCCACTTT. The encoded protein is CASSQGPGTGGNSPLHF.

This clonotype was recorded many times. The chain combines TRBV12-3 or TRBV12-4 with TRBJ1-1, with D perhaps TRBD1 (6 bases). Trimming cost V 6 bases and J 2 bases, with 13 bases left between them. This CDR3 has 14 amino acids. The CDR3 DNA follows: TGTGCCAGCAGATTTCGGACAGCCAACACTGAAGCTTTCTTT. Translated: CASRFRTANTEAFF.

The J gene is TRBJ2-5, the V gene TRBV5-4; TRBD2 is a possible D gene (6 bases). The CDR3 is 13 amino acids. Deletions cut 0 bases from V and 3 bases from J, with 6 bases between. Germline CDR1 and CDR2: SGHNT and YYREEE (reference sequence). The CDR3 here is CASSLGLEETQYF. The DNA for the CDR3 is TGTGCCAGCAGCTTGGGACTAGAAGAGACCCAGTACTTC.

Notes on this clonotype: This CDR3 fails to terminate in the conserved phenylalanine or tryptophan, so it likely reflects a read error. This chain uses TRBV12-3 or TRBV12-4 with TRBJ1-2; 10 bases agree with TRBD1. Losses at the gene ends were 6 bases for V and 7 bases for J; bases not matched to a gene: 14. The CDR3 is 16 amino acids. The CDR3 DNA reads TGTGCCAGCAGCGCGGGACAGGGGTTGTTGAGGGGTGGCTACACCCTC. Translated: CASSAGQGLLRGGYTL.

A note on this clonotype: A much larger clone differs from this one at a single base, so this may be a read error. V gene TRBV4-2 combines with J gene TRBJ1-2; TRBD1 agrees at 11 bases. With V trimmed by 1 base and J by 5 bases, 6 bases remained unmatched. The length of the CDR3 is 16 residues. Germline CDR1 reads LGHNA; CDR2 reads YNFKEQ. CDR3 sequence (DNA): TGTGCCAGCAGCCAAGGGACAGGGGGCTATGGGTATGGCTACACCTTC. Translation gives CASSQGTGGYGYGYTF.

This clonotype was detected many times. DNA of the CDR3: TGTGCCAGCAGGGCCGGGACAGGGGATGAAAAACTGTTTTTT. Translation: CASRAGTGDEKLFF. The J gene is TRBJ1-4, the V gene TRBV6-1, with 10 bases that match TRBD1. CDR1 is MNHNS and CDR2 is SASEGT in the germline V gene. The ends lost 6 bases at V and 6 bases at J; junction bases unmatched: 4. The CDR3 runs 14 residues.

Of note for this clonotype: In this CDR3 the conserved last residue, phenylalanine or tryptophan, is missing, so a read error is likely. The chain carries TRBV10-3 and TRBJ2-1; tentative D call: TRBD2 (6 bases). The CDR3 sequence is 14 residues long. Germline V lookup: CDR1 ENHRY, CDR2 SYGVKD. Trimming removed 2 bases at V and 8 bases at J, with 13 bases between. The CDR3 is CAISEKLAIHEQFS. CDR3 DNA: TGTGCCATCAGTGAGAAGCTAGCGATCCATGAGCAGTTCTCC.

This chain connects TRBV10-3 to TRBJ2-7; either TRBD1 or TRBD2 may supply D (5 bases each). The CDR3 totals 14 residues. Germline CDR1 and CDR2: ENHRY and SYGVKD. The V end was cut by 10 bases, the J end by 0 bases, with 16 bases between. The CDR3 spells CASRNGASSYEQYF. The CDR3 DNA reads TGTGCCAGCAGGAACGGGGCGAGCTCCTACGAGCAGTACTTC.

At least ten counts were recorded for this clonotype. This rearrangement joins TRBV7-8 to TRBJ1-4, with 7 bases aligning to TRBD1. Germline trimming cut 2 bases from V and 7 bases from J; bases unmatched to any gene: 13. The CDR3 loop spans 17 amino acids. CDR1 and CDR2 (germline): SGHVS, FQNEAQ. CDR3 in DNA: TGTGCCAGCAGCTTAACCCGACAGGGCTGGGGTCGTGAAAAACTGTTTTTT. It yields the protein CASSLTRQGWGREKLFF.

This sequence joins TRBV5-1 and TRBJ2-7; no clear D gene. The CDR3 totals 14 residues. V was clipped by 2 bases and J by 2 bases, with 11 bases between them. The germline V gene has CDR1 SGHRS and CDR2 YFSETQ. CDR3 bases: TGCGCCAGCAGCTTAATAGGGCCTACCTACGAGCAGTACTTC. Translated: CASSLIGPTYEQYF.

This clonotype came up many times. This rearrangement joins TRBV4-2 to TRBJ2-7; D unclear. Germline V gene sequence: CDR1 LGHNA, CDR2 YNFKEQ. CDR3 size: 13 residues. V lost 0 bases, J lost 4 bases, and 7 bases lay in between. DNA for the CDR3: TGTGCCAGCAGCCAAGATCATCGATACGAGCAGTACTTC. It is translated as CASSQDHRYEQYF.

The chain combines TRBV27 with TRBJ2-1, with D possibly matching TRBD2 (5 bases). This CDR3 spans 17 amino acids. Trimming took 5 bases from V and 0 from J, leaving 17 bases between them. Looked up from germline, CDR1 is MNHEY and CDR2 is SMNVEV (reference sequence). The CDR3 spells CASSVYTRSSSYNEQFF. The DNA for the CDR3 is TGTGCCAGCAGTGTATATACTAGGTCGAGCTCCTACAATGAGCAGTTCTTC.

This clonotype was seen only once. V is TRBV19 and J is TRBJ2-3, with D possibly matching TRBD1 (6 bases). Trimming cost V 5 bases and J 5 bases, with 14 bases left between them. The CDR3 is made up of 14 amino acids. From germline, CDR1 is LNHDA and CDR2 SQIVND (reference sequence). The CDR3 loop reads CASSLEQGGDTQYF. The CDR3 DNA follows: TGTGCCAGTAGTCTCGAACAGGGTGGAGATACGCAGTATTTT.

J is TRBJ2-6 and V is TRBV11-2; D call uncertain. This CDR3 is 12 amino acids long. Germline lookup yields CDR1 SGHAT and CDR2 FQNNGV. Trimming pared 10 bases from V and 8 bases from J, leaving 12 bases between. CDR3 protein: CATAQVTNVLTF. The CDR3 DNA is TGTGCCACCGCCCAGGTTACCAACGTCCTGACTTTC.

The chain links TRBV7-8 to TRBJ2-7; D gene unclear. V dropped 5 bases and J dropped 2 bases, with 4 bases sitting between them. Germline V CDR1 and CDR2: SGHVS, FQNEAQ. The CDR3 is 11 residues long. The CDR3 nucleotides read TGTGCCAGCAGCCATGCCTACGAGCAGTACTTC. This translates into CASSHAYEQYF.

The V gene is TRBV19, the J gene TRBJ1-2, with D uncertain. Germline CDR1 is LNHDA and CDR2 is SQIVND (reference sequence). The CDR3 consists of 13 residues. The V end lost 0 bases, the J end lost 5 bases, and 7 bases lay between the germline ends. The chain's CDR3 is CASSIESRYGYTF. As DNA, the CDR3 is TGTGCCAGTAGTATAGAAAGCAGATATGGCTACACCTTC.

This clonotype was observed many times. CDR3 in amino acids: CSARWTTHGYTF. CDR3 sequence (DNA): TGCAGTGCTCGATGGACAACGCATGGCTACACCTTC. The chain employs TRBV20-1 and TRBJ1-2, with D possibly TRBD1 on 5 matching bases. Germline V gene sequence: CDR1 DFQATT, CDR2 SNEGSKA (reference sequence). This CDR3 is 12 amino acids long. The V and J ends lost 5 bases and 6 bases respectively, with 13 bases between them.

The V call is TRBV7-2, the J call TRBJ1-2; 7 nucleotides agree with TRBD1. Trimming took 4 bases from V and 2 from J; bases not matched to a gene: 7. The CDR3 runs to 15 residues. Looked up from germline, CDR1 is SGHTA and CDR2 is FQGNSA. This CDR3 is CASSSTGQENYGYTF. CDR3 in DNA: TGTGCCAGCAGCTCGACCGGACAGGAGAACTATGGCTACACCTTC. Filled out from reference TRBV7-2 and TRBJ1-2, the complete variable domain reads GAGVSQSPSNKVTEKGKDVELRCDPISGHTALYWYRQSLGQGLEFLIYFQGNSAPDKSGLPSDRFSAERTGGSVSTLTIQRTQQEDSAVYLCASSSTGQENYGYTFGSGTRLTVV.

This clonotype was recorded only once. This may arise from a read error, as a much more abundant clone is one base away. The CDR3 coding sequence is TGTGCCAGCAGCCCTGGGGTAGGGGGGAACACTGAAGCTTTCTTT. Protein: CASSPGVGGNTEAFF. The V call is TRBV5-4, the J call TRBJ1-1; a possible D gene is TRBD1 (6 bases). The CDR3 spans 15 residues. The germline V gene encodes CDR1 SGHNT and CDR2 YYREEE (reference sequence). Between the trimmed V and J ends, which lost 4 bases and 1 base, there was a span of 14 bases.

V and J are TRBV7-3 and TRBJ2-1, with D perhaps TRBD1 (5 bases). V gave up 5 bases and J gave up 6 bases, with 14 bases separating them. Germline V CDR1 and CDR2: SGHTA, FQGTGA. The CDR3 runs to 14 residues. The CDR3 DNA sequence: TGTGCCAGCAGCCTAATCTCAGGGTCCAATGAGCAGTTCTTC. Amino acids: CASSLISGSNEQFF.